Each of the 27 T cell receptor beta chains below was sequenced from the same sample in a study of regulatory T cells in long-lasting Graves disease. With iRepertoire HTBI primers and Arm-PCR of CDR3 regions, TCR beta libraries were built. MiXCR was run by TCRdb on the multiplex PCR reads, yielding one entry per CDR3 protein. Among about 500,000 distinct CDR3 sequences listed, roughly 16% were seen once. The sample's time point: newly diagnosed GD, antithyroid drugs for less than 3 months. PBMC RNA was the source of the TCR library. These sequences were also reported in another study, on T cells in Graves' hyperthyroidism and ophthalmopathy.

Sequencing used peripheral blood mononuclear cells (PBMCs), obtained at new diagnosis, from a patient treated with antithyroid drugs. Every receptor here comes from a man aged 40-50 years with Graves disease.

This clonotype was recorded a few times. V usage is TRBV6-5 and J usage is TRBJ2-3; 10 nucleotides match TRBD1. J gave up 12 bases and V 4 bases, and 4 bases lay outside the gene matches. Germline CDR1 and CDR2: MNHEY and SVGAGI. The CDR3 is made up of 12 amino acids. The CDR3 nucleotides read TGTGCCAGCAGTTTGACAGGGGGCGTACAGTATTTT. Translation gives CASSLTGGVQYF.

This clonotype was recorded at least ten times. J is TRBJ2-3 and V is TRBV3-1, with 7 bases matching TRBD2. The CDR3 length is 13 residues. From germline, CDR1 is LGHDT and CDR2 YNNKEL (reference sequence). Trimming took 11 bases from V and 5 from J; bases not matched to a gene: 10. The CDR3 region has the DNA TGTGCCTCCAGGGAGGGCCCGCTAGATACGCAGTATTTT. It codes for CASREGPLDTQYF.

In this sample, this clonotype turned up many times. The chain joins TRBV6-1 to TRBJ2-1, with no clear D. The CDR3 totals 13 residues. Germline assignment: CDR1 MNHNS and CDR2 SASEGT. V was pared by 4 bases and J by 15 bases, with 19 bases between. As DNA, the CDR3 is TGTGCCAGCAGTGCTTCGGCCATCCCGATGTGGTTCTTC. Amino acids: CASSASAIPMWFF.

The gene calls are TRBV11-2 and TRBJ2-5; TRBD2 aligns across 10 bases. V gave up 5 bases and J gave up 9 bases; unmatched junction bases: 12. The CDR3 loop spans 15 amino acids. CDR1 and CDR2 (germline): SGHAT, FQNNGV. The CDR3 coding sequence is TGTGCCAGCAGCCAGGCACTAGCGGGAAGGGAGGCCCAGTACTTC. This sequence encodes CASSQALAGREAQYF.

The table lists this clonotype with many counts. This rearrangement joins TRBV19 to TRBJ1-1; D is ambiguous. The germline V gene encodes CDR1 LNHDA and CDR2 SQIVND (reference sequence). V was pared by 7 bases and J by 1 base, with 7 bases between. The CDR3 has 12 residues. The CDR3 bases are TGTGCCAGTAATTGGGGGAACACTGAAGCTTTCTTT. Its protein product is CASNWGNTEAFF.

The V call is TRBV29-1, the J call TRBJ1-1; 12 nucleotides match TRBD1. The length of the CDR3 is 12 residues. V lost 7 bases and J lost 8; bases outside the gene matches: 5. Germline lookup yields CDR1 SQVTM and CDR2 ANQGSEA. The DNA of the CDR3 is TGCAGCGGGGACAGGGGGCAAGGGGAAGCTTTCTTT. Translation: CSGDRGQGEAFF.

The DNA for the CDR3 is TGTGCCAGCAGTTTGGGAGGGGATGCCTACAATGAGCAGTTCTTC. Translation gives CASSLGGDAYNEQFF. The chain uses TRBV9 and TRBJ2-1; 7 bases align to TRBD2. The CDR3 covers 15 residues. Germline-derived CDR1 and CDR2 are SGDLS and YYNGEE. Germline trimming cut 5 bases from V and 2 bases from J; bases unmatched to any gene: 7.

The chain joins TRBV5-4 to TRBJ2-3; D unclear. The ends were cut back, 5 bases at V and 6 bases at J, with 13 bases in the middle. CDR1 is SGHNT, CDR2 YYREEE, per germline (reference sequence). The CDR3 loop spans 13 amino acids. The CDR3 spells CASSGGPSDTQYF. Written as DNA, the CDR3 is TGTGCCAGCAGTGGCGGCCCCTCGGATACGCAGTATTTT.

At least ten counts were recorded for this clonotype. The chain employs TRBV6-5 and TRBJ1-5; D unresolved. The CDR3 length is 13 residues. Looked up from germline, CDR1 is MNHEY and CDR2 is SVGAGI. Trimming took 2 bases from V and 7 from J, leaving 9 bases between them. This chain's CDR3 is CASSYRSGQPQHF. The DNA of the CDR3 is TGTGCCAGCAGTTACCGCAGCGGACAGCCCCAGCATTTT.

In this sample, this clonotype turned up many times. The chain combines TRBV20-1 with TRBJ2-1; 7 positions match TRBD1. V shed 4 bases, J shed 5 bases, and the junction held 5 bases outside the gene matches. The CDR3 length is 13 residues. CDR1 and CDR2 (germline): DFQATT, SNEGSKA (reference sequence). This chain's CDR3 is CSAMGQLDNEQFF. CDR3 sequence (DNA): TGCAGTGCTATGGGACAGCTCGACAATGAGCAGTTCTTC.

The CDR3 region is CSAWTALGETQYF. For the CDR3, the DNA is TGCAGTGCTTGGACGGCACTAGGAGAGACCCAGTACTTC. V usage is TRBV20-1 and J usage is TRBJ2-5, with D perhaps TRBD2 (5 bases). CDR1 and CDR2 (germline): DFQATT, SNEGSKA (reference sequence). The V end was cut by 5 bases, the J end by 4 bases, with 14 bases between. The CDR3 is made up of 13 amino acids.

There are a few counts of this clonotype. The chain recombines TRBV6-1 with TRBJ1-2, with D hard to call. Looked up from germline, CDR1 is MNHNS and CDR2 is SASEGT. V was clipped by 0 bases and J by 7 bases, with 9 bases between them. The CDR3 totals 13 residues. The CDR3 DNA is TGTGCCAGCAGTGAAGCGGGGATGGCTGGCTACACCTTC. Residues: CASSEAGMAGYTF.

This clonotype has at least ten counts. The chain has TRBV18 and TRBJ2-5; 9 bases fit TRBD2. J lost 3 bases, V lost 4 bases, and 3 bases had no gene match. This CDR3 contains 14 residues. Germline values: CDR1 KGHSH, CDR2 LQKENI. The CDR3 spells CASSLIAGEETQYF. CDR3 nucleotides: TGTGCCAGCTCACTGATAGCGGGGGAAGAGACCCAGTACTTC.

The chain recombines TRBV27 with TRBJ2-7; D unresolved. The CDR3 sequence is 12 residues long. V lost 6 bases, J lost 6 bases, and 12 bases lay in between. CDR1 and CDR2 (germline): MNHEY, SMNVEV (reference sequence). This CDR3 is CASSPPSCEQYF. Here the CDR3 DNA reads TGTGCCAGCAGCCCCCCGTCGTGCGAGCAGTACTTC.

In the case of this clonotype: A much larger clone differs by one base, so this may be a read error. The V and J genes are TRBV10-1 and TRBJ2-5; 7 bases fit TRBD2. Germline-derived CDR1 and CDR2 are WNHNN and SYGVQD (reference sequence). V lost 7 bases, J lost 6 bases, and 11 bases stayed unmatched. The CDR3 runs 14 residues. The CDR3 protein is CASIQAGTKKTQYF. DNA for the CDR3: TGCGCCAGCATCCAAGCCGGGACTAAAAAGACCCAGTACTTC.

This clonotype has a count of ten or more. The chain employs TRBV7-2 and TRBJ1-1; D gene ambiguous. Germline CDR1 SGHTA, CDR2 FQGNSA. Trimming left V 3 bases short and J 1 base short, with 6 bases between. CDR3 size: 13 residues. The CDR3 region has the DNA TGTGCCAGCAGCTTCTCCTCGAACACTGAAGCTTTCTTT. Its translation: CASSFSSNTEAFF.

This clonotype was recorded many times. This sequence joins TRBV7-8 and TRBJ2-7, with 10 bases aligning to TRBD1. Germline trimming cut 1 base from V and 5 bases from J; bases unmatched to any gene: 5. Per germline, CDR1 SGHVS and CDR2 FQNEAQ. CDR3 length equals 15 residues. This CDR3 reads CASSLGSGQGNEQYF. CDR3 nucleotides: TGTGCCAGCAGCTTAGGTTCGGGACAGGGGAACGAGCAGTACTTC.

The table lists this clonotype with a few counts. The chain employs TRBV29-1 and TRBJ2-7; no clear D gene. The ends were cut back, 3 bases at V and 2 bases at J, with 8 bases in the middle. CDR1 and CDR2 (germline): SQVTM, ANQGSEA. The CDR3 spans 12 residues. The CDR3: CSVEVDTYEQYF. CDR3 bases: TGCAGCGTTGAGGTCGATACCTACGAGCAGTACTTC.

This clonotype showed up many times. V gene TRBV9 combines with J gene TRBJ1-5; D is ambiguous. Trimming shortened V by 0 bases and J by 0 bases, and 1 base separated the two germline ends. Germline CDR1 and CDR2: SGDLS and YYNGEE. This CDR3 contains 13 residues. The CDR3 sequence: CASSVGSNQPQHF. The CDR3 region has the DNA TGTGCCAGCAGCGTAGGTAGCAATCAGCCCCAGCATTTT.

V is TRBV15 and J is TRBJ1-1, with no clear D. Trimming removed 3 bases at V and 1 base at J, with 9 bases between. Germline V gene data show CDR1 as LNHNV and CDR2 as YYDKDF (reference sequence). The CDR3 contains 14 residues. This CDR3 is CATSSGYANTEAFF. The CDR3 DNA reads TGTGCCACCAGCAGTGGCTATGCGAACACTGAAGCTTTCTTT.

J is TRBJ1-1 and V is TRBV3-1, with no clear D. Deletions cut 1 base from V and 6 bases from J, with 6 bases between. CDR3 length: 12 amino acids. CDR1 is LGHDT, CDR2 YNNKEL, per germline (reference sequence). CDR3 nucleotide sequence: TGTGCCAGCAGCCAAGGGAGGGCTGAAGCTTTCTTT. Its translation: CASSQGRAEAFF.

This clonotype was picked up many times. The chain employs TRBV5-1 and TRBJ2-1; a possible D gene is TRBD1 (6 bases). This CDR3 has 13 residues. V lost 7 bases and J lost 5, with 13 bases in between. Germline lookup yields CDR1 SGHRS and CDR2 YFSETQ. This CDR3 is CASGVDRNNEQFF. The CDR3 nucleotides are TGCGCCAGCGGGGTGGACAGAAACAATGAGCAGTTCTTC. The full variable domain, its missing parts supplied by reference TRBV5-1 and TRBJ2-1, is KAGVTQTPRYLIKTRGQQVTLSCSPISGHRSVSWYQQTPGQGLQFLFEYFSETQRNKGNFPGRFSGRQFSNSRSEMNVSTLELGDSALYLCASGVDRNNEQFFGPGTRLTVL.

The J gene is TRBJ2-5, the V gene TRBV4-1, with TRBD1 as a possible D gene (5 bases). Germline values: CDR1 MGHRA, CDR2 YSYEKL. V gave up 2 bases and J gave up 2 bases, with 9 bases separating them. This CDR3 contains 14 residues. DNA of the CDR3: TGCGCCAGCAGCCAATGGGGCTCTCAAGAGACCCAGTACTTC. Its translation is CASSQWGSQETQYF.

This clonotype appeared many times. The chain carries TRBV13 and TRBJ1-1; 8 nucleotides align to TRBD1. This CDR3 is 15 amino acids long. Germline CDR1 and CDR2: PRHDT and FYEKMQ (reference sequence). J was trimmed by 3 bases and V by 4 bases; bases with no gene match: 7. The DNA for the CDR3 is TGTGCCAGCAGCTCCCTGGCGGACAGGGACACTGAAGCTTTCTTT. Translation: CASSSLADRDTEAFF. The whole variable domain, filled in from reference TRBV13 and TRBJ1-1, reads AAGVIQSPRHLIKEKRETATLKCYPIPRHDTVYWYQQGPGQDPQFLISFYEKMQSDKGSIPDRFSAQQFSDYHSELNMSSLELGDSALYFCASSSLADRDTEAFFGQGTRLTVV.

This chain uses TRBV7-8 with TRBJ2-7; 9 positions match TRBD2. CDR1 and CDR2 (germline): SGHVS, FQNEAQ. V shed 5 bases and J 6 bases; nucleotides not matched to a gene: 11. The CDR3 is 15 residues long. The DNA of the CDR3 is TGTGCCAGCAGCCCTAGGTTAGCGGGAGTAATCGAGCAGTACTTC. It yields the protein CASSPRLAGVIEQYF. The full variable domain, with the rest looked up from reference TRBV7-8 and TRBJ2-7, is GAGVSQSPRYKVAKRGQDVALRCDPISGHVSLFWYQQALGQGPEFLTYFQNEAQLDKSGLPSDRFFAERPEGSVSTLKIQRTQQEDSAVYLCASSPRLAGVIEQYFGPGTRLTVT.

This clonotype was recorded a few times. The CDR3 DNA reads as TGTGCCAGCAGCTTGGACAGTCCCTGGGGGTACACCGGGGAGCTGTTTTTT. Its translation is CASSLDSPWGYTGELFF. V and J are TRBV7-9 and TRBJ2-2; D is perhaps TRBD1 (6 bases). CDR3 length equals 17 residues. CDR1 and CDR2 (germline): SEHNR, FQNEAQ (reference sequence). V lost 3 bases and J lost 3, with 17 bases in between.

The chain links TRBV6-5 to TRBJ2-1; no clear D gene. The length of the CDR3 is 17 residues. Trimming removed 2 bases at V and 0 bases at J, with 14 bases between. CDR1 is MNHEY, CDR2 SVGAGI, per germline. The CDR3 here is CASSYAVGGASYNEQFF. The DNA for the CDR3 is TGTGCCAGCAGTTACGCGGTGGGCGGTGCCTCCTACAATGAGCAGTTCTTC.